The 5 T cell receptor beta chains given below trace back to one sample, sequenced in a study of regulatory T cells in long-lasting Graves disease. For TCR beta, libraries came from iRepertoire HTBI primers and Arm-PCR of CDR3 regions. TCRdb recomputed calls from the multiplex PCR reads with MiXCR, one row per CDR3 protein. Of some 330,000 distinct CDR3 sequences listed, about 23% are singletons. As for time point: persistent/refractory GD, antithyroid drugs over 5 years with positive TRAb. From PBMCs, RNA was extracted and then used to make the TCR library. This sample comprised peripheral blood mononuclear cells (PBMCs), obtained when the disease was refractory, from a patient treated with antithyroid drugs. The receptors originated from a woman in her 40s with Graves disease.

This clonotype was detected ten times or more. The V call is TRBV6-5, the J call TRBJ1-6, with D possibly TRBD1 on 5 matching bases. Germline CDR1 reads MNHEY; CDR2 reads SVGAGI. Trimming pared 0 bases from V and 0 bases from J, leaving 9 bases between. The CDR3 contains 17 residues. The DNA of the CDR3 is TGTGCCAGCAGTTACTCGGGGGGGAGCTCCTATAATTCACCCCTCCACTTT. Amino acids: CASSYSGGSSYNSPLHF.

This clonotype has at least ten counts. The CDR3 nucleotides are TGCAGTGCTAGAGATGTTGTAGCGTCCGCAGAGACCCAGTACTTC. The encoded protein is CSARDVVASAETQYF. The chain links TRBV20-1 to TRBJ2-5; maybe TRBD2 (5 bases). CDR3 size: 15 residues. CDR1 DFQATT and CDR2 SNEGSKA come from the germline V gene (reference sequence). Trimming shortened V by 0 bases and J by 4 bases, and 15 bases separated the two germline ends.

The table lists this clonotype with a count of one. One base separates it from a far larger clone, so it is likely a read error. The chain joins TRBV27 to TRBJ2-1; TRBD2 matches at 14 bases. The DNA matches TRBJ2-4 better at its end, which makes the J call doubtful. This CDR3 comprises 18 residues. Germline CDR1 and CDR2: MNHEY and SMNVEV (reference sequence). The CDR3 DNA is TGTGCCAGCAGTCATCCATTGACTAGCGGGAGGGAATTGAACATTCAGTACTTC. It specifies CASSHPLTSGRELNIQYF.

The chain has TRBV24-1 and TRBJ2-1, with a weak D call TRBD2 (6 bases). Germline V CDR1 and CDR2: KGHDR, SFDVKD. Trimming removed 0 bases from V and 1 base from J, with 18 bases in between. The length of the CDR3 is 19 residues. The CDR3 reads CATSDLQFPPEGSYNEQFF. Written as DNA, the CDR3 is TGTGCCACCAGTGATTTGCAGTTCCCCCCGGAGGGTTCCTACAATGAGCAGTTCTTC.

The chain employs TRBV6-2 or TRBV6-3 and TRBJ2-4, with 10 bases aligning to TRBD1. The CDR3 sequence is 14 residues long. The V gene end was trimmed by 5 bases and the J gene end by 7 bases; junction bases not matched to a gene: 5. CDR1 and CDR2 from the germline V gene are MNHEY and SVGEGT. As DNA, the CDR3 is TGTGCCAGCAGTGGGGGGACAGGGGTGAACATTCAGTACTTC. Protein product: CASSGGTGVNIQYF.